The subject of this entry is one TCR beta chain. The source of the sample is a study of tumour-infiltrating T cells in Burkitt lymphoma. The method was immunoSEQ multiplex PCR; TCRdb's version includes in-frame clones alone and lacks a portion of them. The sample carries about 1,300 clones, approximately 99% recorded once. The V gene's germline CDR1 is SGDLS and CDR2 YYNGEE. V was clipped by 3 bases and J by 5 bases, with 8 bases between them. The CDR3 spans 12 residues. The J gene is TRBJ2-5, the V gene TRBV9; D may match TRBD1 or TRBD2 (6 bases each). This TCR derives from a human donor with Burkitt lymphoma. Sequencing used tumor tissue. This CDR3 is CASSEGGETQYF. CDR3 bases: TGTGCCAGCAGCGAAGGGGGGGAGACCCAGTACTTC.